Each of the 24 T cell receptor beta chains below was sequenced from the same sample in a study of blood T cell repertoires in COVID-19. Here immunoSEQ multiplex PCR was the method, and the copy in TCRdb shows in-frame clones only, minus some. The sample holds 200,000 to 250,000 clones; around 88% are singletons and the top ten take roughly an eighth. The specimen was peripheral blood. Receptors were obtained from an elderly man with acute or convalescent COVID-19.

The J gene is TRBJ1-2, the V gene TRBV2; 10 bases are shared with TRBD1. Germline CDR1 and CDR2: SNHLY and FYNNEI. V was pared by 0 bases and J by 4 bases, with 5 bases of the junction left unmatched. This CDR3 is 16 amino acids long. The CDR3 nucleotides read TGTGCCAGCAGTGAAGCCGGGACAGGGGATTTCTATGGCTACACCTTC. It translates to CASSEAGTGDFYGYTF.

J is TRBJ1-6 and V is TRBV15; D unresolved. Germline V gene data show CDR1 as LNHNV and CDR2 as YYDKDF (reference sequence). V dropped 4 bases and J dropped 14 bases, with 12 bases sitting between them. CDR3 size: 12 residues. The CDR3 loop reads CATSTERRSLHF. In DNA form, the CDR3 reads TGTGCCACCAGCACCGAAAGGAGGTCCCTCCACTTT. Complete variable domain (other parts from reference TRBV15 and TRBJ1-6): DAMVIQNPRYQVTQFGKPVTLSCSQTLNHNVMYWYQQKSSQAPKLLFHYYDKDFNNEADTPDNFQSRRPNTSFCFLDIRSPGLGDTAMYLCATSTERRSLHFGNGTRLTVT.

The chain employs TRBV27 and TRBJ2-3; TRBD1 is a possible D gene (6 bases). The CDR3 is 16 amino acids. Per germline, CDR1 MNHEY and CDR2 SMNVEV (reference sequence). Trimming took 8 bases from V and 4 from J, leaving 22 bases between them. CDR3 sequence (DNA): TGTGCCAGCGGGTCTCCGACAGGCTTCGGGCCAGATACGCAGTATTTT. Translation gives CASGSPTGFGPDTQYF.

The rearrangement uses TRBV9 and TRBJ2-7; TRBD2 agrees at 9 bases. Losses at the gene ends were 2 bases for V and 5 bases for J; bases not matched to a gene: 11. Per the germline V gene, CDR1 is SGDLS and CDR2 is YYNGEE. This CDR3 contains 16 residues. The CDR3 DNA is TGTGCCAGCAGCGTCGGCGCTAGCGGGATGGGGAACGAGCAGTACTTC. It translates to CASSVGASGMGNEQYF.

V gene TRBV6-2 or TRBV6-3 combines with J gene TRBJ2-1, with D maybe TRBD2 (6 bases). The CDR3 loop spans 14 amino acids. From germline, CDR1 is MNHEY and CDR2 SVGEGT. Trimming took off 0 bases at V and 6 bases at J, with 9 bases between the two ends. The CDR3 DNA is TGTGCCAGCAGTTACTCGACTAGAGGCAATGAGCAGTTCTTC. It translates to CASSYSTRGNEQFF.

The gene calls are TRBV19 and TRBJ2-5; D possibly corresponds to TRBD1 (6 bases). This CDR3 is 15 amino acids long. V was shortened by 4 bases and J by 1 base, with 13 bases between the two germline ends. Germline CDR1 and CDR2: LNHDA and SQIVND (reference sequence). The CDR3 coding sequence is TGTGCCAGTAGTACAAAAACAGGGCTCCAAGAGACCCAGTACTTC. Protein: CASSTKTGLQETQYF.

The chain is built from TRBV5-1 and TRBJ1-4, with 12 bases fitting TRBD1. CDR3 length: 16 amino acids. Per the germline V gene, CDR1 is SGHRS and CDR2 is YFSETQ. J was trimmed by 3 bases and V by 3 bases; bases with no gene match: 3. The CDR3 coding sequence is TGCGCCAGCAGCTCGGGACAGGGGGCCTCTAATGAAAAACTGTTTTTT. Translating gives CASSSGQGASNEKLFF.

The V and J genes are TRBV3-1 (or the pseudogene TRBV3-2) and TRBJ2-7; D may be TRBD2 (6 bases). Germline lookup yields CDR1 LGHDT and CDR2 YNNKEL (reference sequence). The CDR3 has 14 amino acids. The V and J ends lost 0 bases and 6 bases respectively, with 12 bases between them. The CDR3 is CASSQDLYGSEQYF. The CDR3 nucleotides are TGTGCCAGCAGCCAAGATCTATACGGGAGCGAGCAGTACTTC.

The chain combines TRBV7-2 with TRBJ1-5, with a tentative D call TRBD1 (5 bases). The germline CDR1 and CDR2 sequences are SGHTA and FQGNSA. CDR3 length equals 18 residues. The V and J ends lost 5 bases and 2 bases respectively, with 22 bases between them. The CDR3 reads CASSGRSPGGLGNQPQHF. The CDR3 nucleotides are TGTGCCAGCAGCGGAAGGTCCCCCGGGGGATTAGGCAATCAGCCCCAGCATTTT.

This sequence joins TRBV6-2 or TRBV6-3 and TRBJ2-3, with D maybe TRBD2 (5 bases). The CDR3 spans 19 residues. Trimming removed 0 bases at V and 1 base at J, with 20 bases between. Germline CDR1 and CDR2: MNHEY and SVGEGT. The DNA for the CDR3 is TGTGCCAGCAGTTACTCGAAGGGCGTCGGAGGAAGTGGCACAGATACGCAGTATTTT. Amino acid sequence: CASSYSKGVGGSGTDTQYF.

The V gene is TRBV28, the J gene TRBJ1-5; D possibly corresponds to TRBD1 (6 bases). The germline V gene has CDR1 MDHEN and CDR2 SYDVKM. Deletions cut 6 bases from V and 5 bases from J, with 23 bases between. The CDR3 is 17 residues long. In nucleotides, the CDR3 is TGTGCCAGCAGATTAGGGGGGGCATCTACCTTTTATCAGCCCCAGCATTTT. Protein sequence: CASRLGGASTFYQPQHF.

V and J are TRBV5-1 and TRBJ1-5; TRBD1 is a possible D gene (6 bases). V was cut by 4 bases and J by 4 bases, with 12 bases left in between. The CDR3 length is 14 residues. Germline CDR1 SGHRS, CDR2 YFSETQ. The CDR3 coding sequence is TGCGCCAGCAGCGAGATGGACAGTAATCAGCCCCAGCATTTT. This translates into CASSEMDSNQPQHF.

V gene TRBV6-5 combines with J gene TRBJ2-1; 9 bases fit TRBD1. CDR1 and CDR2 (germline): MNHEY, SVGAGI. The CDR3 spans 14 residues. The V gene end was trimmed by 11 bases and the J gene end by 10 bases; junction bases not matched to a gene: 15. CDR3 DNA sequence: TGTGCCTTCAAAGGGGCGGGACAGGGCCGGGAGCAGTTCTTC. Translated: CAFKGAGQGREQFF.

The chain recombines TRBV6-5 with TRBJ2-7, with D perhaps TRBD2 (6 bases). The germline V gene encodes CDR1 MNHEY and CDR2 SVGAGI. The CDR3 is 14 residues long. V gave up 6 bases and J gave up 2 bases, with 14 bases separating them. The CDR3 sequence: CASSMGGRTYEQYF. CDR3 in DNA: TGTGCCAGCAGCATGGGGGGTCGGACCTACGAGCAGTACTTC.

This clone appeared a single time. The V and J genes are TRBV11-2 and TRBJ2-1; D is perhaps TRBD1 (6 bases). Per germline, CDR1 SGHAT and CDR2 FQNNGV. This CDR3 has 18 amino acids. With 1 base removed from V and 4 bases from J, the gap between germline ends came to 20 bases. In DNA form, the CDR3 reads TGTGCCAGCAGCTTAGGGCAACAACAGGGTCTGCGTTACAATGAGCAGTTCTTC. Amino acids: CASSLGQQQGLRYNEQFF.

The rearrangement joins TRBV6-2 or TRBV6-3 to TRBJ2-7, with D perhaps TRBD2 (6 bases). Germline CDR1 MNHEY, CDR2 SVGEGT. Trimming cost V 7 bases and J 5 bases, with 24 bases left between them. The CDR3 runs to 16 residues. This chain's CDR3 is CASIPAGQGNNNEQYF. The CDR3 coding sequence is TGTGCCAGCATCCCGGCGGGGCAGGGTAATAATAACGAGCAGTACTTC.

This chain links TRBV24-1 with TRBJ1-1; D possibly corresponds to TRBD1 (5 bases). Germline V lookup: CDR1 KGHDR, CDR2 SFDVKD. The CDR3 loop spans 13 amino acids. The V gene lost 7 bases and the J gene lost 0 bases, with 8 bases spanning the gap. The CDR3 loop is CATRGQLNTEAFF. DNA for the CDR3: TGTGCCACCAGAGGACAACTGAACACTGAAGCTTTCTTT.

The V call is TRBV4-3, the J call TRBJ1-4; TRBD1 matches 10 bases. Germline trimming cut 3 bases from V and 10 bases from J; bases unmatched to any gene: 2. In germline, CDR1 is LGHNA, CDR2 YSLEER. The CDR3 loop spans 13 amino acids. CDR3 sequence: CASSQGQGRKLFF. The CDR3 DNA follows: TGCGCCAGCAGCCAGGGACAGGGGAGAAAACTGTTTTTT.

The V and J genes are TRBV29-1 and TRBJ1-1, with D possibly matching TRBD1 (5 bases). Germline V gene data show CDR1 as SQVTM and CDR2 as ANQGSEA. This CDR3 comprises 16 residues. V shed 2 bases and J shed 1 base, with 17 bases lying between them. In DNA form, the CDR3 reads TGCAGCGTTGAAATTGGCAGGGAGGAGAAGAACACTGAAGCTTTCTTT. Translating it yields CSVEIGREEKNTEAFF.

The V and J genes are TRBV3-1 (or the pseudogene TRBV3-2) and TRBJ1-4, with no clear D. The CDR3 has 20 residues. From germline, CDR1 is LGHDT and CDR2 YNNKEL (reference sequence). Deletions cut 4 bases from V and 0 bases from J, with 24 bases between. The CDR3 DNA is TGTGCCAGCAGCCTTCACCTGTTCGGGAGTCACTCTGCAACTAATGAAAAACTGTTTTTT. This sequence encodes CASSLHLFGSHSATNEKLFF.

The chain is built from TRBV28 and TRBJ1-1, with D possibly TRBD1 on 6 matching bases. Germline V gene data show CDR1 as MDHEN and CDR2 as SYDVKM. The CDR3 contains 13 residues. Trimming removed 5 bases from V and 8 bases from J, with 15 bases in between. The CDR3 region is CASSPGTLVEAFF. As DNA, the CDR3 is TGTGCCAGCAGTCCCGGGACACTAGTGGAAGCTTTCTTT.

The chain employs TRBV10-1 and TRBJ2-1, with 10 bases that match TRBD2. The CDR3 runs to 14 residues. Per germline, CDR1 WNHNN and CDR2 SYGVQD (reference sequence). V lost 4 bases and J lost 8; bases outside the gene matches: 5. Here the CDR3 reads CASSGGSGGYEQFF. CDR3 coding DNA: TGCGCCAGCAGTGGGGGTAGCGGGGGGTATGAGCAGTTCTTC.

This clone turned up a few times. This chain joins TRBV7-9 and TRBJ1-1, with D perhaps matching TRBD1 (6 bases). Germline V gene lookup returns CDR1 SEHNR and CDR2 FQNEAQ (reference sequence). The CDR3 sequence is 14 residues long. The V gene lost 3 bases and the J gene lost 5 bases, with 13 bases spanning the gap. The CDR3 DNA is TGTGCCAGCAGCTTTCCAGGGGCAAAAACTGAAGCTTTCTTT. Protein: CASSFPGAKTEAFF. The variable domain in full, completed from reference TRBV7-9 and TRBJ1-1, reads DTGVSQNPRHKITKRGQNVTFRCDPISEHNRLYWYRQTLGQGPEFLTYFQNEAQLEKSRLLSDRFSAERPKGSFSTLEIQRTEQGDSAMYLCASSFPGAKTEAFFGQGTRLTVV.

The sample holds a few counts of this clone. The chain links TRBV5-5 to TRBJ1-3; maybe TRBD1 (6 bases). V was cut by 4 bases and J by 0 bases, with 11 bases left in between. The CDR3 spans 15 residues. Looked up from germline, CDR1 is SGHKS and CDR2 is YYEKEE (reference sequence). The CDR3 is CASSRDTRSGNTIYF. CDR3 coding DNA: TGTGCCAGCAGCAGGGACACCCGCTCTGGAAACACCATATATTTT.